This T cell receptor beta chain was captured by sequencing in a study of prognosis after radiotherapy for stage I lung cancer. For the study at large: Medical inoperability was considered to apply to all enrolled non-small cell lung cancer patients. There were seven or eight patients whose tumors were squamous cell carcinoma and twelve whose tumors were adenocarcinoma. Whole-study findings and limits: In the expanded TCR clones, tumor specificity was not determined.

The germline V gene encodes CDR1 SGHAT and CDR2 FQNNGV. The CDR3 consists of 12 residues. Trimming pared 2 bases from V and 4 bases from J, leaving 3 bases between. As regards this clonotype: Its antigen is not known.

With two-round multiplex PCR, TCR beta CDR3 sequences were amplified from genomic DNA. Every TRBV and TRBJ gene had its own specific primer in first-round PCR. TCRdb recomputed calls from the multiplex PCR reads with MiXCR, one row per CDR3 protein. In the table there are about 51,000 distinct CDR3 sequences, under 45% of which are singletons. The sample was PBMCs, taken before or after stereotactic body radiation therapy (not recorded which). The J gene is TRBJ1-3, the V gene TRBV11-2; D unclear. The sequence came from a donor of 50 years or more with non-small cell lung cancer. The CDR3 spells CASSLYGNTIYF. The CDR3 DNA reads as TGTGCCAGCAGCTTATACGGAAACACCATATATTTT.